The 13 T cell receptor beta chains presented below share a single source sample, sequenced in a study of T-cell memory formation after mild COVID-19. One entry per CDR3 protein, called by TCRdb with MiXCR from the 5' RACE reads. Of about 620,000 distinct CDR3 sequences detected, more than 15% appear once; the ten largest clones hold 12%. The specimen sequenced was PBMCs or a T cell subset sorted from them (not recorded which). Receptors originate from an adult woman who had mild COVID-19 (a few samples of this study predate the infection). Cell type and time point are not known.

This clonotype was seen a handful of times. This chain connects TRBV7-9 to TRBJ2-4, with TRBD1 matching over 7 bases. The CDR3 spans 13 residues. V was pared by 5 bases and J by 6 bases, with 4 bases of the junction left unmatched. In germline, CDR1 is SEHNR, CDR2 FQNEAQ (reference sequence). Written as DNA, the CDR3 is TGTGCCAGCAGCCGACAGGGCAGAAACATTCAGTACTTC. Translated: CASSRQGRNIQYF.

This clonotype was observed a handful of times. V is TRBV5-1 and J is TRBJ2-1; D is unclear. The CDR3 length is 13 residues. Trimming took 4 bases from V and 3 from J, leaving 8 bases between them. Per the germline V gene, CDR1 is SGHRS and CDR2 is YFSETQ. CDR3 sequence (DNA): TGCGCCAGCAGCAAAAATAACTACAATGAGCAGTTCTTC. It translates to CASSKNNYNEQFF.

The V call is TRBV6-4, the J call TRBJ2-3, with 11 bases identical to TRBD2. The CDR3 runs to 16 residues. Germline V CDR1 and CDR2: MRHNA, SNTAGT. The V segment lost 5 bases and the J segment 3 bases; nucleotides outside the gene matches: 7. DNA for the CDR3: TGTGCCAGCAGTAGACTAGCGGGAATGAGGACAGATACGCAGTATTTT. Translated, it gives CASSRLAGMRTDTQYF.

This clonotype was observed a few times. The V and J genes are TRBV9 and TRBJ2-3; TRBD2 agrees at 8 bases. Germline V CDR1 and CDR2: SGDLS, YYNGEE. Trimming took 0 bases from V and 2 from J; bases not matched to a gene: 8. The CDR3 spans 17 residues. CDR3 nucleotide sequence: TGTGCCAGCAGCGTAGGGGGCCTAGCGGGCGACACAGATACGCAGTATTTT. It specifies CASSVGGLAGDTDTQYF.

This clonotype was observed a few times. The chain couples TRBV12-3 or TRBV12-4 to TRBJ2-5; TRBD2 agrees at 12 bases. The V gene end was trimmed by 5 bases and the J gene end by 3 bases; junction bases not matched to a gene: 13. The CDR3 extends over 18 amino acids. This CDR3 reads CASSLRILAGGREETQYF. CDR3 bases: TGTGCCAGCAGTCTCCGTATACTAGCGGGGGGCCGGGAAGAGACCCAGTACTTC.

In this sample, this clonotype turned up many times. This chain joins TRBV5-1 and TRBJ1-1; 7 bases are shared with TRBD1. Per the germline V gene, CDR1 is SGHRS and CDR2 is YFSETQ. The CDR3 spans 15 residues. Losses at the gene ends were 7 bases for V and 1 base for J; bases not matched to a gene: 10. CDR3 in amino acids: CASRLPGGSNTEAFF. CDR3 DNA sequence: TGCGCCAGCCGCCTCCCAGGGGGGTCGAACACTGAAGCTTTCTTT.

The V call is TRBV29-1, the J call TRBJ2-2; no firm D call. The CDR3 has 12 residues. The germline V gene has CDR1 SQVTM and CDR2 ANQGSEA. V was clipped by 6 bases and J by 1 base, with 6 bases between them. The CDR3 region is CSVVRNTGELFF. CDR3 DNA: TGCAGCGTGGTTAGGAACACCGGGGAGCTGTTTTTT.

V is TRBV18 and J is TRBJ1-2; D perhaps matches TRBD1 (6 bases). The CDR3 length is 13 residues. CDR1 and CDR2 (germline): KGHSH, LQKENI. V lost 3 bases and J 5 bases, leaving 10 bases between the germline ends. As DNA, the CDR3 is TGTGCCAGCTCACCCGACAGGCTTTATGGCTACACCTTC. Amino acid sequence: CASSPDRLYGYTF.

This clonotype occurred a few times. V and J are TRBV7-8 and TRBJ2-5, with 12 nucleotides matching TRBD2. The CDR3 contains 18 residues. Germline CDR1 and CDR2: SGHVS and FQNEAQ. The trim removed 3 bases at V and 2 bases at J, leaving 10 bases unmatched. The CDR3 DNA sequence: TGTGCCAGCAGCTTCGCCCCTCCGGGACTAGCGGGTCAAGAGACCCAGTACTTC. It is translated as CASSFAPPGLAGQETQYF. The variable domain in full, with the rest retrieved from reference TRBV7-8 and TRBJ2-5, is GAGVSQSPRYKVAKRGQDVALRCDPISGHVSLFWYQQALGQGPEFLTYFQNEAQLDKSGLPSDRFFAERPEGSVSTLKIQRTQQEDSAVYLCASSFAPPGLAGQETQYFGPGTRLLVL.

The CDR3, as DNA: TGCAGCGTTGGGGGGGGTCTGGCGGAAAGGGCGGATAGCTATGGCTACACCTTC. It specifies CSVGGGLAERADSYGYTF. This chain joins TRBV29-1 and TRBJ1-2, with D perhaps matching TRBD1 (5 bases). The CDR3 is made up of 18 amino acids. Trimming removed 4 bases from V and 4 bases from J, with 28 bases in between. The germline gives CDR1 SQVTM, CDR2 ANQGSEA.

In this sample, this clonotype turned up once. The rearrangement joins TRBV6-5 to TRBJ1-3; D is ambiguous. CDR1 MNHEY and CDR2 SVGAGI come from the germline V gene. The V and J ends lost 5 bases and 3 bases respectively, with 8 bases between them. The CDR3 runs 13 residues. The CDR3 spells CASSARDGNTIYF. DNA of the CDR3: TGTGCCAGCAGTGCGAGGGATGGAAACACCATATATTTT.

This clonotype was detected a few times. This chain links TRBV15 with TRBJ2-5; possibly TRBD2 for D (6 bases). The CDR3 spans 15 residues. Looked up from germline, CDR1 is LNHNV and CDR2 is YYDKDF (reference sequence). The V gene lost 8 bases and the J gene lost 4 bases, with 20 bases spanning the gap. The CDR3 bases are TGTGCCACCGCTTCCGGCGGGGTCGGTGGAGAGACCCAGTACTTC. It is translated as CATASGGVGGETQYF.

This clonotype was recorded many times. The chain employs TRBV12-3 or TRBV12-4 and TRBJ2-5; the D gene is possibly TRBD2 (6 bases). V dropped 4 bases and J dropped 2 bases, with 11 bases sitting between them. This CDR3 region has 14 residues. Written as DNA, the CDR3 is TGTGCCAGCAGTTCTCACGGGAGTCAAGAGACCCAGTACTTC. Its protein product is CASSSHGSQETQYF.